The 20 T cell receptor beta chains below come from one sample, sequenced in a study of cytomegalovirus exposure and HLA in healthy donors. PCR employed 60 Vbeta and 13 Jbeta primers. Using immunoSEQ multiplex PCR, the repertoire was profiled, and TCRdb retains in-frame clones only, with some absent. The table includes around 190,000 clones, 74% detected once. Material: PBMCs. The receptors stem from a woman aged 30 to 39 in good health and CMV-seropositive.

This sequence joins TRBV27 and TRBJ2-1; D is possibly TRBD1 (5 bases). The CDR3 length is 13 residues. V lost 5 bases to trimming and J lost 8 bases, with 13 bases between them. Germline lookup yields CDR1 MNHEY and CDR2 SMNVEV (reference sequence). The CDR3 nucleotides read TGTGCCAGCAGTATCAACCTAGGGGATGAGCAGTTCTTC. Encoded protein: CASSINLGDEQFF.

The rearrangement links TRBV27 to TRBJ1-4; D gene ambiguous. The V end was cut by 4 bases, the J end by 5 bases, with 5 bases between. The CDR3 is 12 amino acids. Germline loops: CDR1 MNHEY, CDR2 SMNVEV (reference sequence). In nucleotides, the CDR3 is TGTGCCAGCAGTTCGTTAAATGAAAAACTGTTTTTT. It codes for CASSSLNEKLFF.

This clone was seen a few times. The chain is built from TRBV29-1 and TRBJ2-3, with 7 bases that match TRBD1. The CDR3 is 13 amino acids. Losses at the gene ends were 4 bases for V and 4 bases for J; bases not matched to a gene: 5. Germline CDR1 is SQVTM and CDR2 is ANQGSEA. The CDR3 loop is CSVADRAADTQYF. The CDR3 DNA reads as TGCAGCGTTGCTGACAGGGCCGCAGATACGCAGTATTTT.

The chain has TRBV28 and TRBJ1-4; 10 bases line up with TRBD1. Germline CDR1 MDHEN, CDR2 SYDVKM. With V trimmed by 10 bases and J by 8 bases, 19 bases remained unmatched. The CDR3 runs to 17 residues. The CDR3 DNA reads TGTGCCACCCTTCACGACAGGGGGCGCCGTAGTAACGAAAAACTGTTTTTT. Amino acid sequence: CATLHDRGRRSNEKLFF.

This chain joins TRBV28 and TRBJ2-7, with TRBD1 matching 8 bases. Germline V lookup: CDR1 MDHEN, CDR2 SYDVKM. V lost 8 bases to trimming and J lost 1 base; unmatched junction nucleotides: 16. The CDR3 is 17 residues long. The CDR3 protein is CASHARTGRPRSYEQYF. The DNA for the CDR3 is TGTGCCAGCCACGCAAGGACAGGGAGGCCTAGATCCTACGAGCAGTACTTC.

In regard to this clone: A junction boundary mismatches the germline segment, possibly from a read error. This chain joins TRBV10-2 and TRBJ1-1; D unresolved. Germline V gene data show CDR1 as WSHSY and CDR2 as SAAADI. This CDR3 has 14 amino acids. CDR3 amino acids: CASIEGRFYTEAFF. CDR3 bases: TGCGCCAGCATTGAGGGCCGTTTCTACACTGAAGCTTTCTTT.

This clone turned up a few times. This chain joins TRBV7-2 and TRBJ2-7; 10 nucleotides align to TRBD2. The CDR3 runs 13 residues. The germline V gene encodes CDR1 SGHTA and CDR2 FQGNSA. V was pared by 8 bases and J by 6 bases, with 7 bases of the junction left unmatched. The CDR3 DNA is TGTGCCAGCGAAGCGGGAGGGGGGTTCGAGCAGTACTTC. Encoded protein: CASEAGGGFEQYF.

This chain links TRBV7-2 with TRBJ2-3; TRBD2 is a possible D gene (5 bases). The ends were cut back, 3 bases at V and 0 bases at J, with 10 bases in the middle. Germline CDR1 is SGHTA and CDR2 is FQGNSA. The CDR3 is 15 residues long. Here the CDR3 DNA reads TGTGCCAGCAGCTTGAGCGGACCCAGCACAGATACGCAGTATTTT. Protein sequence: CASSLSGPSTDTQYF.

The chain recombines TRBV6-1 with TRBJ2-1; D remains unclear. Between the trimmed V and J ends, which lost 5 bases and 4 bases, there was a span of 12 bases. The CDR3 loop spans 14 amino acids. Germline CDR1 is MNHNS and CDR2 is SASEGT. Here the CDR3 reads CASSPSGGYNEQFF. CDR3 sequence (DNA): TGTGCCAGCAGTCCCTCGGGTGGTTACAATGAGCAGTTCTTC.

The rearrangement joins TRBV7-9 to TRBJ2-2; no clear D. The CDR3 is 15 amino acids. Trimming removed 1 base at V and 4 bases at J, with 10 bases between. Germline V gives CDR1 SEHNR, CDR2 FQNEAQ (reference sequence). The CDR3 spells CASSLDGRPTGELFF. CDR3 coding DNA: TGTGCCAGCAGCTTAGATGGCAGGCCCACCGGGGAGCTGTTTTTT. Full variable domain (remainder filled in from reference TRBV7-9 and TRBJ2-2): DTGVSQNPRHKITKRGQNVTFRCDPISEHNRLYWYRQTLGQGPEFLTYFQNEAQLEKSRLLSDRFSAERPKGSFSTLEIQRTEQGDSAMYLCASSLDGRPTGELFFGEGSRLTVL.

For the CDR3, the DNA is TGTGCCAGCAGAAGTGGAGGCCTCAATAATGAAAAACTGTTTTTT. Amino acids: CASRSGGLNNEKLFF. The chain has TRBV5-8 and TRBJ1-4; D remains unclear. Looked up from germline, CDR1 is SGHTS and CDR2 is YDEGEE. The CDR3 sequence is 15 residues long. V lost 5 bases to trimming and J lost 4 bases, with 15 bases between them.

This clone has only one observation. J is TRBJ2-5 and V is TRBV15, with TRBD2 identical over 9 bases. J lost 3 bases, V lost 0 bases, and 2 bases had no gene match. The germline gives CDR1 LNHNV, CDR2 YYDKDF (reference sequence). This CDR3 has 15 residues. DNA for the CDR3: TGTGCCACCAGCAGAGATAGACTAGCGGAAGAGACCCAGTACTTC. Residues: CATSRDRLAEETQYF. Drawing the rest from reference TRBV15 and TRBJ2-5, the complete variable domain is DAMVIQNPRYQVTQFGKPVTLSCSQTLNHNVMYWYQQKSSQAPKLLFHYYDKDFNNEADTPDNFQSRRPNTSFCFLDIRSPGLGDTAMYLCATSRDRLAEETQYFGPGTRLLVL.

This clone was seen a few times. This sequence joins TRBV5-4 and TRBJ2-2; TRBD2 matches at 8 bases. The CDR3 has 14 amino acids. The germline CDR1 and CDR2 sequences are SGHNT and YYREEE (reference sequence). J gave up 0 bases and V 9 bases, and 4 bases lay outside the gene matches. CDR3 protein: CATIAGPNTGELFF. The CDR3 DNA reads TGTGCCACCATAGCGGGACCGAACACCGGGGAGCTGTTTTTT.

The genes are TRBV27 and TRBJ1-1; maybe TRBD1 (6 bases). The CDR3 runs to 16 residues. Per germline, CDR1 MNHEY and CDR2 SMNVEV (reference sequence). V lost 10 bases, J lost 5 bases, and 26 bases lay in between. This chain's CDR3 is CATATYGTRMRTEAFF. The CDR3 region has the DNA TGTGCCACCGCGACCTATGGGACACGGATGAGGACTGAAGCTTTCTTT.

The chain is built from TRBV28 and TRBJ1-2, with a tentative D call TRBD1 (5 bases). Trimming removed 6 bases from V and 4 bases from J, with 15 bases in between. The CDR3 contains 14 residues. Germline CDR1 reads MDHEN; CDR2 reads SYDVKM. Here the CDR3 DNA reads TGTGCCAGCAGCACCACGGGGAGGGGCTATGGCTACACCTTC. Its protein product is CASSTTGRGYGYTF.

This clone has more than one count but fewer than ten. The V and J genes are TRBV5-6 and TRBJ1-5; D not resolved. CDR3 size: 15 residues. The germline gives CDR1 SGHDT, CDR2 YYEEEE. Trimming pared 0 bases from V and 6 bases from J, leaving 13 bases between. CDR3 coding DNA: TGTGCCAGCAGCTTGGGGCGGAGGATGGGTCAGCCCCAGCATTTT. This encodes CASSLGRRMGQPQHF.

The chain combines TRBV5-4 with TRBJ1-4; 10 bases fit TRBD1. The CDR3 contains 16 residues. J lost 2 bases, V lost 4 bases, and 5 bases had no gene match. The V gene's germline CDR1 is SGHNT and CDR2 YYREEE (reference sequence). The CDR3 loop is CASSRQGAITNEKLFF. The DNA of the CDR3 is TGTGCCAGCAGCCGACAGGGGGCGATTACTAATGAAAAACTGTTTTTT.

The rearrangement joins TRBV29-1 to TRBJ1-2, with unresolved D. Looked up from germline, CDR1 is SQVTM and CDR2 is ANQGSEA. This CDR3 has 8 amino acids. V shed 6 bases and J shed 8 bases, with 4 bases lying between them. The CDR3 here is CSVSGYTF. DNA of the CDR3: TGCAGCGTGAGCGGCTACACCTTC.

The chain combines TRBV4-1 with TRBJ2-2; TRBD2 aligns across 9 bases. Germline V lookup: CDR1 MGHRA, CDR2 YSYEKL. V lost 0 bases, J lost 4 bases, and 12 bases stayed unmatched. The CDR3 runs 19 residues. CDR3 nucleotides: TGCGCCAGCAGCCAAGATAAGAATAGCGGGGGACGATTCACCGGGGAGCTGTTTTTT. Amino acids: CASSQDKNSGGRFTGELFF.

The chain employs TRBV5-1 and TRBJ2-7; tentative D call: TRBD2 (7 bases). Trimming left V 4 bases short and J 4 bases short, with 21 bases between. Germline V gives CDR1 SGHRS, CDR2 YFSETQ. The CDR3 is 16 amino acids. The CDR3 protein is CASSLRPGGAPYEQYF. The CDR3 DNA follows: TGCGCCAGCAGCCTGCGACCTGGGGGGGCTCCGTACGAGCAGTACTTC.